Shown below are 28 T cell receptor beta chains from a single sample sequenced in a study of shared clonotypes between healthy human individuals. Data came from immunoSEQ multiplex PCR; TCRdb stores just in-frame clones and leaves some out. The table records about 1.1 million clones, approximately 80% of them present only once. The sequenced sample consisted of memory CD4+ T cells from PBMCs. This sample's subset: CD45RA-negative fraction. Receptors were obtained from a man between 18 and 29 years old in good health. Some clones in this sample may be carry-over from other donors' samples.

The chain is built from TRBV2 and TRBJ2-2; D ambiguous. The CDR3 is made up of 15 amino acids. Per germline, CDR1 SNHLY and CDR2 FYNNEI. V shed 7 bases and J shed 3 bases, with 15 bases lying between them. The CDR3 protein is CASNPSSSDTGELFF. CDR3 DNA sequence: TGTGCCAGCAACCCCTCCTCTTCGGACACCGGGGAGCTGTTTTTT. Combining the CDR3 with reference TRBV2 and TRBJ2-2 gives the whole variable domain EPEVTQTPSHQVTQMGQEVILRCVPISNHLYFYWYRQILGQKVEFLVSFYNNEISEKSEIFDDQFSVERPDGSNFTLKIRSTKLEDSAMYFCASNPSSSDTGELFFGEGSRLTVL.

This chain joins TRBV5-1 and TRBJ2-3; 8 bases are shared with TRBD1. J lost 4 bases, V lost 6 bases, and 10 bases had no gene match. The CDR3 contains 15 residues. CDR1 SGHRS and CDR2 YFSETQ come from the germline V gene. As DNA, the CDR3 is TGCGCCAGCACAGGACAGGGAAGAGGAGCAGATACGCAGTATTTT. Amino acid sequence: CASTGQGRGADTQYF.

This rearrangement joins TRBV15 to TRBJ2-1; 8 bases are a match to TRBD2. The junction had 7 bases not matched to a gene; V was cut back by 3 bases and J by 3 bases. This CDR3 comprises 16 residues. Germline CDR1 is LNHNV and CDR2 is YYDKDF (reference sequence). This chain's CDR3 is CATSRGALAGYNEQFF. The CDR3 nucleotides are TGTGCCACCAGCAGGGGGGCCCTAGCGGGCTACAATGAGCAGTTCTTC.

The chain recombines TRBV28 with TRBJ1-6, with D maybe TRBD1 (5 bases). Trimming cost V 4 bases and J 6 bases, with 13 bases left between them. CDR3 length equals 15 residues. Germline assignment: CDR1 MDHEN and CDR2 SYDVKM. CDR3 sequence: CASSSLGGINSPLHF. The CDR3 nucleotides are TGTGCCAGCAGTTCCTTGGGGGGGATTAATTCACCCCTCCACTTT.

This sequence joins TRBV28 and TRBJ1-2, with D hard to call. V lost 4 bases and J 5 bases, leaving 17 bases between the germline ends. CDR1 MDHEN and CDR2 SYDVKM come from the germline V gene. The CDR3 is made up of 15 amino acids. Written as DNA, the CDR3 is TGTGCCAGCAGTTCCCCTGACAACAGAGCGTATGGCTACACCTTC. It is translated as CASSSPDNRAYGYTF.

V is TRBV15 and J is TRBJ1-4, with D hard to call. Trimming cost V 4 bases and J 4 bases, with 13 bases left between them. CDR3 size: 15 residues. Germline loops: CDR1 LNHNV, CDR2 YYDKDF (reference sequence). Written as DNA, the CDR3 is TGTGCCACCAGCACTACAGAAGGGATTAATGAAAAACTGTTTTTT. Residues: CATSTTEGINEKLFF. Variable domain in full (rest from reference TRBV15 and TRBJ1-4): DAMVIQNPRYQVTQFGKPVTLSCSQTLNHNVMYWYQQKSSQAPKLLFHYYDKDFNNEADTPDNFQSRRPNTSFCFLDIRSPGLGDTAMYLCATSTTEGINEKLFFGSGTQLSVL.

CDR3 in DNA: TGCAGCCAGGACAGAGGGGGTAACGCGCAGTATTTT. Its protein is CSQDRGGNAQYF. The V and J genes are TRBV29-1 and TRBJ2-3, with D tentatively TRBD1 (6 bases). This CDR3 spans 12 amino acids. Germline assignment: CDR1 SQVTM and CDR2 ANQGSEA. The V end was cut by 8 bases, the J end by 10 bases, with 19 bases between.

The rearrangement joins TRBV5-4 to TRBJ1-2; D ambiguous. Trimming shortened V by 4 bases and J by 5 bases, and 9 bases separated the two germline ends. This CDR3 comprises 12 residues. The germline V gene has CDR1 SGHNT and CDR2 YYREEE (reference sequence). The CDR3 region has the DNA TGTGCCAGCAGCGCCAGTAGTTATGGCTACACCTTC. It yields the protein CASSASSYGYTF.

This clone was detected only once. The chain recombines TRBV6-1 with TRBJ1-1; D is perhaps TRBD1 (6 bases). V was trimmed by 3 bases and J by 8 bases, leaving 13 bases between them. The CDR3 is made up of 13 amino acids. Germline values: CDR1 MNHNS, CDR2 SASEGT. In DNA, the CDR3 is TGTGCCAGCAGTGAGCATCGGGACAAAGAAGCTTTCTTT. It encodes CASSEHRDKEAFF.

CDR3 DNA sequence: TGTGCCAGCAGACGACCGGGACAGGGGGTTACAGGCTCCGAGCAGTACTTC. This sequence encodes CASRRPGQGVTGSEQYF. The chain employs TRBV28 and TRBJ2-7; 11 nucleotides agree with TRBD1. There are 17 residues in the CDR3. Germline V gene lookup returns CDR1 MDHEN and CDR2 SYDVKM. J lost 6 bases, V lost 6 bases, and 16 bases had no gene match.

A few counts support this clone. Different DNA sequences within this sample yield the same CDR3. The rearrangement uses TRBV7-9 and TRBJ1-3, with D hard to call. Germline CDR1 SEHNR, CDR2 FQNEAQ (reference sequence). The CDR3 consists of 14 residues. V was clipped by 1 base and J by 0 bases, with 4 bases between them. The CDR3 sequence is CASSLGFSGNTIYF. CDR3 bases: TGTGCCAGCAGCTTAGGCTTCTCTGGAAACACCATATATTTT.

This clone appeared a few times. V usage is TRBV6-1 and J usage is TRBJ2-1; 7 bases are shared with TRBD1. The germline gives CDR1 MNHNS, CDR2 SASEGT. The CDR3 contains 15 residues. J lost 6 bases, V lost 7 bases, and 12 bases had no gene match. CDR3 DNA sequence: TGTGCCAGCATGTGGGGGAGAGAGGGGGCCAATGAGCAGTTCTTC. This codes for CASMWGREGANEQFF.

CDR3 in DNA: TGTGCCAGCAGCCGCCTAGCGGGAGTTCGCCCCTACAATGAGCAGTTCTTC. Its protein product is CASSRLAGVRPYNEQFF. The chain joins TRBV7-3 to TRBJ2-1, with TRBD2 matching 10 bases. Per the germline V gene, CDR1 is SGHTA and CDR2 is FQGTGA. V lost 5 bases and J lost 2; bases outside the gene matches: 9. CDR3 size: 17 residues.

V gene TRBV11-1 combines with J gene TRBJ2-7; TRBD1 aligns across 7 bases. The junction had 7 bases not matched to a gene; V was cut back by 5 bases and J by 9 bases. This CDR3 is 12 amino acids long. Per germline, CDR1 SGHAT and CDR2 FQDESV (reference sequence). The CDR3 loop is CASSIDRDGQYF. In nucleotides, the CDR3 is TGTGCCAGCAGCATCGACAGGGACGGGCAGTACTTC.

The gene calls are TRBV2 and TRBJ1-5, with D possibly matching TRBD1 (5 bases). The CDR3 runs 15 residues. Trimming stripped 2 bases from V and 0 bases from J, with 8 bases between. CDR1 and CDR2 (germline): SNHLY, FYNNEI. As DNA, the CDR3 is TGTGCCAGCAGTGAAATGGGGGATAGCAATCAGCCCCAGCATTTT. Amino acids: CASSEMGDSNQPQHF.

J is TRBJ1-5 and V is TRBV6-1; TRBD1 aligns across 7 bases. Germline values: CDR1 MNHNS, CDR2 SASEGT. The V gene end was trimmed by 4 bases and the J gene end by 5 bases; junction bases not matched to a gene: 14. The CDR3 is made up of 17 amino acids. The CDR3 loop is CASSGWGDSQGDQPQHF. For the CDR3, the DNA is TGTGCCAGCAGTGGGTGGGGGGACAGCCAGGGAGATCAGCCCCAGCATTTT.

The rearrangement joins TRBV21-1 to TRBJ2-7; the table's D call TRBD2 went unverified against the DNA. TRBV21-1 is a documented pseudogene. This CDR3 contains 20 residues. CDR3 nucleotide sequence: TGTGCCAGCAGCAACCGAGAACCGGGACTAGCGGAACTTAGCTCCTACGAGCAGTACTTC. Residues: CASSNREPGLAELSSYEQYF.

This chain links TRBV6-5 with TRBJ2-1; 9 bases fit TRBD1. V lost 6 bases, J lost 5 bases, and 8 bases stayed unmatched. Germline V gene sequence: CDR1 MNHEY, CDR2 SVGAGI. The CDR3 extends over 15 amino acids. In DNA, the CDR3 is TGTGCCAGCAGCAGTGGACAGGGGATCAACAATGAGCAGTTCTTC. It specifies CASSSGQGINNEQFF.

The chain couples TRBV2 to TRBJ1-1, with a possible D match to TRBD1 (6 bases). CDR1 and CDR2 (germline): SNHLY, FYNNEI. Trimming left V 8 bases short and J 5 bases short, with 15 bases between. This CDR3 comprises 13 residues. The DNA of the CDR3 is TGTGCCAGCGGTCAGGGGTTTGGGACTGAAGCTTTCTTT. Translated: CASGQGFGTEAFF.

This chain joins TRBV25-1 and TRBJ1-1, with D maybe TRBD1 (6 bases). V dropped 10 bases and J dropped 5 bases, with 17 bases sitting between them. Germline V gene lookup returns CDR1 MGHDK and CDR2 SYGVNS. CDR3 length: 13 amino acids. The CDR3 protein is CANQPRGETEAFF. The CDR3 nucleotides are TGTGCCAACCAACCCAGGGGCGAAACTGAAGCTTTCTTT.

The chain recombines TRBV27 with TRBJ2-2, with D possibly being TRBD2 (7 bases). Deletions cut 7 bases from V and 5 bases from J, with 14 bases between. Germline V gene data show CDR1 as MNHEY and CDR2 as SMNVEV (reference sequence). The CDR3 has 14 residues. The CDR3 spells CASKKGGATGELFF. CDR3 nucleotide sequence: TGTGCCAGCAAAAAAGGGGGGGCGACCGGGGAGCTGTTTTTT.

The chain couples TRBV15 to TRBJ1-4; D unresolved. Germline values: CDR1 LNHNV, CDR2 YYDKDF (reference sequence). The CDR3 has 14 residues. V gave up 1 base and J gave up 4 bases, with 7 bases separating them. CDR3 DNA sequence: TGTGCCACCAGCAGAGTACAGAGTAATGAAAAACTGTTTTTT. It encodes CATSRVQSNEKLFF.

This clone appeared many times. The V gene is TRBV7-2, the J gene TRBJ2-1; perhaps D is TRBD1 or TRBD2 (5 bases each). The CDR3 extends over 15 amino acids. Trimming took off 1 base at V and 8 bases at J, with 15 bases between the two ends. Per germline, CDR1 SGHTA and CDR2 FQGNSA. CDR3 amino acids: CASSLGWTWGDEQFF. Here the CDR3 DNA reads TGTGCCAGCAGCTTAGGCTGGACTTGGGGCGATGAGCAGTTCTTC.

The chain recombines TRBV5-5 with TRBJ1-4; 7 positions match TRBD1. With V trimmed by 2 bases and J by 7 bases, 5 bases remained unmatched. Germline V CDR1 and CDR2: SGHKS, YYEKEE (reference sequence). The CDR3 is made up of 14 amino acids. Written as DNA, the CDR3 is TGTGCCAGCAGCTTTACAGGGGAGAGTGAAAAACTGTTTTTT. Translating it yields CASSFTGESEKLFF.

The genes are TRBV7-3 and TRBJ1-1; no definite D call. Per germline, CDR1 SGHTA and CDR2 FQGTGA. This CDR3 has 15 amino acids. V shed 6 bases and J shed 0 bases, with 14 bases lying between them. DNA for the CDR3: TGTGCCAGCAGGAGCCGACCGGGATTGAACACTGAAGCTTTCTTT. Protein product: CASRSRPGLNTEAFF. Drawing the rest from reference TRBV7-3 and TRBJ1-1, the complete variable domain is GAGVSQTPSNKVTEKGKYVELRCDPISGHTALYWYRQSLGQGPEFLIYFQGTGAADDSGLPNDRFFAVRPEGSVSTLKIQRTERGDSAVYLCASRSRPGLNTEAFFGQGTRLTVV.

The chain recombines TRBV27 with TRBJ2-7, with D unresolved. The germline V gene has CDR1 MNHEY and CDR2 SMNVEV (reference sequence). The CDR3 loop spans 13 amino acids. V lost 10 bases and J lost 2, with 15 bases in between. The CDR3 region has the DNA TGTGCCACCGCCTTTGGGATCACCTACGAGCAGTACTTC. This sequence encodes CATAFGITYEQYF.

This chain uses TRBV6-5 with TRBJ1-5; D uncertain. The CDR3 runs to 13 residues. Looked up from germline, CDR1 is MNHEY and CDR2 is SVGAGI. Trimming left V 7 bases short and J 4 bases short, with 11 bases between. CDR3: CASKGPGNQPQHF. DNA of the CDR3: TGTGCCAGCAAAGGACCGGGGAATCAGCCCCAGCATTTT.

This sequence joins TRBV7-7 and TRBJ2-5; weak D call: TRBD2 (5 bases). Trimming cost V 6 bases and J 5 bases, with 19 bases left between them. Germline V gene data show CDR1 as SSHAT and CDR2 as FNYEAQ (reference sequence). CDR3 length: 15 amino acids. The CDR3 nucleotides are TGTGCCAGCAGTTCCGGGCGGACGCGAGGGGAGACCCAGTACTTC. Translation gives CASSSGRTRGETQYF.